A selection of T cell receptor beta chains follows, all from one sample in a study of glioma-infiltrating T cells after dendritic cell vaccination. This table comes from immunoSEQ multiplex PCR, and its TCRdb copy is limited to in-frame clones, with some not included. The sample holds approximately 90,000 clones, about 84% seen once. Specimen: blood, collected before dendritic cell vaccination. The receptors were sampled from a human donor with glioblastoma. CDR3s include the opening cysteine and the closing phenylalanine or tryptophan. Fields, in order: V gene, D gene, J gene, clone size, CDR3 length, CDR3 protein, CDR3 DNA. The D gene is left open where the match is weak. Size tells how often a clone was seen (once, few, many) or the class of an expanded clone, and some rows leave it out.

v_call: TRBV4-2; d_call: .; j_call: TRBJ2-5; clone_size: .; cdr3_length: 16; cdr3_aa: CASSQGLAYSPETQYF; cdr3_nt: TGTGCCAGCAGCCAAGGGTTAGCGTATTCTCCAGAGACCCAGTACTTC
v_call: TRBV5-6; d_call: .; j_call: TRBJ1-5; clone_size: .; cdr3_length: 16; cdr3_aa: CASSARGTDGNQPQHF; cdr3_nt: TGTGCCAGCAGCGCCCGGGGGACGGACGGGAATCAGCCCCAGCATTTT
v_call: TRBV27; d_call: TRBD1; j_call: TRBJ2-7; clone_size: once; cdr3_length: 17; cdr3_aa: CTSSPGTGSFRVYEQYF; cdr3_nt: TGTACCAGCAGTCCAGGGACAGGGAGTTTCAGGGTGTACGAGCAGTACTTC
v_call: TRBV18; d_call: TRBD1; j_call: TRBJ1-6; clone_size: .; cdr3_length: 15; cdr3_aa: CASSPPGGGGSPLHF; cdr3_nt: TGTGCCAGCTCACCGCCAGGGGGAGGCGGGTCACCCCTCCACTTT
v_call: TRBV6-1; d_call: .; j_call: TRBJ2-6; clone_size: once; cdr3_length: 15; cdr3_aa: CASSEGSSGANVLTF; cdr3_nt: TGTGCCAGCAGTGAAGGCAGCTCTGGGGCCAACGTCCTGACTTTC
v_call: TRBV20-1; d_call: .; j_call: TRBJ1-2; clone_size: .; cdr3_length: 11; cdr3_aa: CSLLGSYGYTF; cdr3_nt: TGCAGCCTGCTTGGGAGCTATGGCTACACCTTC
v_call: TRBV5-4; d_call: TRBD1; j_call: TRBJ2-3; clone_size: .; cdr3_length: 16; cdr3_aa: CASTPRGTGLTDTQYF; cdr3_nt: TGTGCCAGCACCCCCCGGGGGACAGGACTCACAGATACGCAGTATTTT
v_call: TRBV28; d_call: .; j_call: TRBJ1-2; clone_size: once; cdr3_length: 13; cdr3_aa: CASSPGYWGGYTF; cdr3_nt: TGTGCCAGCTCCCCAGGGTATTGGGGTGGCTACACCTTC
v_call: TRBV19; d_call: TRBD1; j_call: TRBJ1-2; clone_size: .; cdr3_length: 15; cdr3_aa: CASSTRQGRERGYTF; cdr3_nt: TGTGCCAGTAGTACCCGACAGGGAAGGGAAAGGGGCTACACCTTC
v_call: TRBV10-2; d_call: TRBD1; j_call: TRBJ2-2; clone_size: few; cdr3_length: 16; cdr3_aa: CATCRDRGGDTGELFF; cdr3_nt: TGCGCCACCTGCCGGGACAGGGGTGGGGACACCGGGGAGCTGTTTTTT
v_call: TRBV9; d_call: .; j_call: TRBJ2-1; clone_size: .; cdr3_length: 12; cdr3_aa: CASRGPRAEQFF; cdr3_nt: TGTGCCAGCAGGGGGCCACGAGCTGAGCAGTTCTTC
v_call: TRBV5-1; d_call: TRBD1; j_call: TRBJ2-7; clone_size: .; cdr3_length: 15; cdr3_aa: CASSSSDREDYEQYF; cdr3_nt: TGCGCCAGCAGCTCCTCGGACAGGGAGGACTACGAGCAGTACTTC
v_call: TRBV10-2; d_call: TRBD1; j_call: TRBJ1-2; clone_size: .; cdr3_length: 12; cdr3_aa: CASRTGDNGYTF; cdr3_nt: TGCGCCAGCAGGACAGGGGATAATGGCTACACCTTC
v_call: TRBV11-3; d_call: TRBD2; j_call: TRBJ2-1; clone_size: .; cdr3_length: 17; cdr3_aa: CASTQSPTSGSFGEQFF; cdr3_nt: TGTGCCAGCACCCAAAGCCCAACTAGCGGGAGTTTTGGTGAGCAGTTCTTC
v_call: TRBV19; d_call: .; j_call: TRBJ1-5; clone_size: .; cdr3_length: 16; cdr3_aa: CASSIVREKGNQPQHF; cdr3_nt: TGTGCCAGTAGTATAGTTAGGGAGAAAGGCAATCAGCCCCAGCATTTT
v_call: TRBV28; d_call: .; j_call: TRBJ1-5; clone_size: few; cdr3_length: 17; cdr3_aa: CASRGGAYQVINQPQHF; cdr3_nt: TGTGCCAGCAGAGGGGGTGCCTACCAGGTTATCAATCAGCCCCAGCATTTT
v_call: TRBV11-3; d_call: TRBD2; j_call: TRBJ2-1; clone_size: .; cdr3_length: 19; cdr3_aa: CASSLAAGLAGDLYNEQFF; cdr3_nt: TGTGCCAGCAGCTTAGCTGCAGGACTAGCGGGGGACTTATACAATGAGCAGTTCTTC
v_call: TRBV7-8; d_call: TRBD1; j_call: TRBJ1-3; clone_size: .; cdr3_length: 14; cdr3_aa: CASRHDREENTIYF; cdr3_nt: TGTGCCAGCAGGCATGACAGGGAAGAAAACACCATATATTTT
v_call: TRBV2; d_call: .; j_call: TRBJ2-5; clone_size: .; cdr3_length: 14; cdr3_aa: CASQRGGGQETQYF; cdr3_nt: TGTGCCAGCCAAAGGGGGGGAGGACAAGAGACCCAGTACTTC
v_call: TRBV18; d_call: .; j_call: TRBJ2-6; clone_size: .; cdr3_length: 15; cdr3_aa: CASSLIGAGANVLTF; cdr3_nt: TGTGCCAGCTCACTGATAGGGGCTGGGGCCAACGTCCTGACTTTC
v_call: TRBV2; d_call: TRBD1; j_call: TRBJ2-7; clone_size: .; cdr3_length: 15; cdr3_aa: CASSVVGQGSYEQYF; cdr3_nt: TGTGCCAGCAGTGTGGTAGGACAGGGTTCCTACGAGCAGTACTTC
v_call: TRBV7-2; d_call: .; j_call: TRBJ2-7; clone_size: .; cdr3_length: 14; cdr3_aa: CASSSPISSYEQYF; cdr3_nt: TGTGCCAGCAGCTCACCCATTAGCTCCTACGAGCAGTACTTC
v_call: TRBV5-1; d_call: .; j_call: TRBJ1-2; clone_size: .; cdr3_length: 16; cdr3_aa: CASSPEGWGRGDGYTF; cdr3_nt: TGCGCCAGCAGCCCGGAAGGGTGGGGCAGGGGAGATGGCTACACCTTC
v_call: TRBV7-2; d_call: .; j_call: TRBJ1-4; clone_size: .; cdr3_length: 14; cdr3_aa: CASTAVLTNEKLFF; cdr3_nt: TGTGCCAGCACCGCGGTTCTAACTAATGAAAAACTGTTTTTT
v_call: TRBV5-1; d_call: .; j_call: TRBJ2-7; clone_size: once; cdr3_length: 15; cdr3_aa: CASSLIGQGYNEQYF; cdr3_nt: TGCGCCAGCAGCTTGATCGGGCAGGGGTATAACGAGCAGTACTTC
v_call: TRBV10-3; d_call: .; j_call: TRBJ2-7; clone_size: .; cdr3_length: 12; cdr3_aa: CAISETGYEQYF; cdr3_nt: TGTGCCATCAGTGAGACAGGCTACGAGCAGTACTTC
v_call: TRBV6-5; d_call: .; j_call: TRBJ1-2; clone_size: .; cdr3_length: 14; cdr3_aa: CASSYSPGGYGYTF; cdr3_nt: TGTGCCAGCAGTTACTCACCGGGGGGCTATGGCTACACCTTC
v_call: TRBV2; d_call: .; j_call: TRBJ2-1; clone_size: few; cdr3_length: 16; cdr3_aa: CASSSTRRSSYNEQFF; cdr3_nt: TGTGCCAGCAGCTCAACGCGACGGAGCTCCTACAATGAGCAGTTCTTC
v_call: TRBV11-2; d_call: .; j_call: TRBJ2-1; clone_size: .; cdr3_length: 15; cdr3_aa: CASSLAGNSYNEQFF; cdr3_nt: TGTGCCAGCAGCTTAGCGGGGAACTCCTACAATGAGCAGTTCTTC
v_call: TRBV5-6; d_call: .; j_call: TRBJ1-2; clone_size: .; cdr3_length: 12; cdr3_aa: CASSSGYYGYTF; cdr3_nt: TGTGCCAGCAGCTCAGGGTACTATGGCTACACCTTC
v_call: TRBV4-3; d_call: .; j_call: TRBJ2-1; clone_size: once; cdr3_length: 15; cdr3_aa: CASSQEWAAYNEQFF; cdr3_nt: TGCGCCAGCAGCCAAGAGTGGGCCGCCTACAATGAGCAGTTCTTC
v_call: TRBV5-1; d_call: TRBD2; j_call: TRBJ2-7; clone_size: .; cdr3_length: 16; cdr3_aa: CASSWTLAGGSYEQYF; cdr3_nt: TGCGCCAGCAGCTGGACTCTAGCGGGGGGCTCCTACGAGCAGTACTTC
v_call: TRBV19; d_call: .; j_call: TRBJ2-3; clone_size: once; cdr3_length: 16; cdr3_aa: CASSLLEAGGTDTQYF; cdr3_nt: TGTGCCAGTAGCCTCCTGGAGGCAGGGGGGACAGATACGCAGTATTTT
v_call: TRBV6-6; d_call: TRBD2; j_call: TRBJ2-2; clone_size: .; cdr3_length: 14; cdr3_aa: CASSYFSGAGELFF; cdr3_nt: TGTGCCAGCAGTTACTTTAGCGGGGCCGGGGAGCTGTTTTTT
v_call: TRBV27; d_call: .; j_call: TRBJ2-7; clone_size: .; cdr3_length: 14; cdr3_aa: CASSSHRERGEQYF; cdr3_nt: TGTGCCAGCAGTTCTCACCGGGAACGAGGAGAGCAGTACTTC
v_call: TRBV19; d_call: .; j_call: TRBJ1-2; clone_size: .; cdr3_length: 13; cdr3_aa: CASRTDPNYGYTF; cdr3_nt: TGTGCCAGTAGGACAGACCCGAACTATGGCTACACCTTC
v_call: TRBV5-1; d_call: TRBD1; j_call: TRBJ1-2; clone_size: .; cdr3_length: 14; cdr3_aa: CASSLGQGARGYTF; cdr3_nt: TGCGCCAGCAGCTTGGGACAGGGGGCTAGGGGCTACACCTTC
v_call: TRBV19; d_call: TRBD1; j_call: TRBJ2-7; clone_size: .; cdr3_length: 14; cdr3_aa: CASSSGTGGYEQYF; cdr3_nt: TGTGCCAGTAGTTCCGGGACAGGGGGCTACGAGCAGTACTTC
v_call: TRBV20-1; d_call: .; j_call: TRBJ2-1; clone_size: .; cdr3_length: 11; cdr3_aa: CSAYSNNEQFF; cdr3_nt: TGCAGTGCTTATAGCAACAATGAGCAGTTCTTC
v_call: TRBV6-6; d_call: TRBD2; j_call: TRBJ2-7; clone_size: .; cdr3_length: 14; cdr3_aa: CASRPTGEGYEQYF; cdr3_nt: TGTGCCAGCAGACCCACTGGGGAGGGCTACGAGCAGTACTTC
v_call: TRBV6-6; d_call: TRBD2; j_call: TRBJ2-3; clone_size: .; cdr3_length: 16; cdr3_aa: CASSYSKRGSTDTQYF; cdr3_nt: TGTGCCAGCAGTTACTCGAAGCGGGGTAGCACAGATACGCAGTATTTT
v_call: TRBV5-6; d_call: .; j_call: TRBJ2-7; clone_size: .; cdr3_length: 11; cdr3_aa: CASSLAGEQYF; cdr3_nt: TGTGCCAGCAGCCTGGCGGGGGAGCAGTACTTC
v_call: TRBV29-1; d_call: .; j_call: TRBJ1-1; clone_size: .; cdr3_length: 12; cdr3_aa: CSVLEMNTEAFF; cdr3_nt: TGCAGCGTTTTGGAGATGAACACTGAAGCTTTCTTT
v_call: TRBV30; d_call: TRBD2; j_call: TRBJ2-1; clone_size: .; cdr3_length: 13; cdr3_aa: CAWRGTSGSPWFF; cdr3_nt: TGTGCCTGGAGGGGGACTAGCGGGAGTCCCTGGTTCTTC
v_call: TRBV2; d_call: TRBD1; j_call: TRBJ2-7; clone_size: .; cdr3_length: 16; cdr3_aa: CASSEVVQGVPYEQYF; cdr3_nt: TGTGCCAGCAGTGAGGTCGTACAGGGGGTCCCCTACGAGCAGTACTTC
v_call: TRBV7-9; d_call: .; j_call: TRBJ2-1; clone_size: .; cdr3_length: 15; cdr3_aa: CASSLGTGLYNEQFF; cdr3_nt: TGTGCCAGCAGCTTAGGGACGGGACTCTACAATGAGCAGTTCTTC